Presented here are 31 T cell receptor beta chains from one specimen sequenced in a study of cytomegalovirus exposure and HLA in healthy donors. The PCR was carried out with 60 Vbeta primers and 13 Jbeta primers. TCRdb keeps only in-frame clones here, not all; method: immunoSEQ multiplex PCR. The sample includes 150,000 to 200,000 clones, about 75% of them seen just once. What was sequenced was PBMCs. These receptors came from a man in his forties or fifties in good health and CMV-seropositive.

V is TRBV19 and J is TRBJ1-1, with D hard to call. The CDR3 is made up of 12 amino acids. Germline V CDR1 and CDR2: LNHDA, SQIVND (reference sequence). Trimming cost V 4 bases and J 3 bases, with 6 bases left between them. Here the CDR3 reads CASSKLHTEAFF. The CDR3 DNA reads TGTGCCAGTAGTAAACTTCACACTGAAGCTTTCTTT.

The table lists this clone with a count of one. The chain uses TRBV6-5 and TRBJ2-3; D is possibly TRBD2 (5 bases). Germline CDR1 reads MNHEY; CDR2 reads SVGAGI. This CDR3 is 15 amino acids long. V was clipped by 1 base and J by 4 bases, with 12 bases between them. The CDR3 spells CASSYFGVEADTQYF. CDR3 nucleotides: TGTGCCAGCAGTTACTTCGGGGTGGAGGCAGATACGCAGTATTTT.

The rearrangement joins TRBV19 to TRBJ1-5, with TRBD1 identical over 7 bases. The CDR3 extends over 16 amino acids. V gave up 4 bases and J gave up 1 base; unmatched junction bases: 7. Germline V gives CDR1 LNHDA, CDR2 SQIVND (reference sequence). CDR3 sequence (DNA): TGTGCCAGTAGTAGAAGGGACAGAGTAAGCAATCAGCCCCAGCATTTT. Amino acid sequence: CASSRRDRVSNQPQHF.

The chain uses TRBV5-6 and TRBJ1-2; D remains unclear. CDR1 is SGHDT and CDR2 is YYEEEE in the germline V gene. The CDR3 runs to 16 residues. Trimming shortened V by 0 bases and J by 1 base, and 13 bases separated the two germline ends. CDR3 sequence reads: CASSLAFFDNNYGYTF. The CDR3 region has the DNA TGTGCCAGCAGCTTGGCCTTCTTCGACAATAACTATGGCTACACCTTC.

A few counts support this clone. V usage is TRBV5-4 and J usage is TRBJ1-1; possibly TRBD1 for D (6 bases). Trimming took 4 bases from V and 0 from J, leaving 10 bases between them. The CDR3 contains 14 residues. The V gene's germline CDR1 is SGHNT and CDR2 YYREEE (reference sequence). The CDR3 nucleotides read TGTGCCAGCAGCCTAACAGGGTTGAACACTGAAGCTTTCTTT. This codes for CASSLTGLNTEAFF.

V gene TRBV2 combines with J gene TRBJ1-2; tentative D call: TRBD1 (5 bases). There are 13 residues in the CDR3. V was shortened by 0 bases and J by 3 bases, with 5 bases between the two germline ends. The germline CDR1 and CDR2 sequences are SNHLY and FYNNEI. CDR3 DNA: TGTGCCAGCAGTGAAGCAGGGGACTATGGCTACACCTTC. Translating it yields CASSEAGDYGYTF.

The chain combines TRBV14 with TRBJ1-3, with 7 bases fitting TRBD1. Germline CDR1 SGHDN, CDR2 FVKESK. V was clipped by 4 bases and J by 0 bases; unmatched bases: 6. This CDR3 has 16 residues. For the CDR3, the DNA is TGTGCCAGCAGCCTAGGGACAGCGGCCTCTGGAAACACCATATATTTT. Translation: CASSLGTAASGNTIYF.

This clone was picked up a small number of times. J is TRBJ2-2 and V is TRBV5-6; weak D call: TRBD1 (6 bases). Germline V gives CDR1 SGHDT, CDR2 YYEEEE. The CDR3 is 12 amino acids. Trimming shortened V by 7 bases and J by 8 bases, and 12 bases separated the two germline ends. The DNA of the CDR3 is TGTGCCAGCTCTGTGGGGGCTGGGGAGCTGTTTTTT. This gives the protein CASSVGAGELFF.

V usage is TRBV5-6 and J usage is TRBJ2-7; 7 bases match TRBD2. This CDR3 is 15 amino acids long. Germline CDR1 reads SGHDT; CDR2 reads YYEEEE. The V gene end was trimmed by 1 base and the J gene end by 0 bases; junction bases not matched to a gene: 4. The CDR3 bases are TGTGCCAGCAGCTTGCTTGGCGGGGGCTCCTACGAGCAGTACTTC. Protein: CASSLLGGGSYEQYF. The full variable domain, in which reference TRBV5-6 and TRBJ2-7 provide the parts outside the CDR3, is DAGVTQSPTHLIKTRGQQVTLRCSPKSGHDTVSWYQQALGQGPQFIFQYYEEEERQRGNFPDRFSGHQFPNYSSELNVNALLLGDSALYLCASSLLGGGSYEQYFGPGTRLTVT.

The chain employs TRBV5-1 and TRBJ2-3; D unclear. CDR3 length: 15 residues. Germline CDR1 and CDR2: SGHRS and YFSETQ. V lost 0 bases and J 0 bases, leaving 8 bases between the germline ends. CDR3: CASSLVVSSTDTQYF. In nucleotides, the CDR3 is TGCGCCAGCAGCTTGGTTGTCAGTAGCACAGATACGCAGTATTTT. The full variable domain, rest sourced from reference TRBV5-1 and TRBJ2-3, is KAGVTQTPRYLIKTRGQQVTLSCSPISGHRSVSWYQQTPGQGLQFLFEYFSETQRNKGNFPGRFSGRQFSNSRSEMNVSTLELGDSALYLCASSLVVSSTDTQYFGPGTRLTVL.

Comment on this clone: This same CDR3 is encoded by further DNA sequences in the sample. The genes are TRBV7-6 and TRBJ2-5; the match to TRBD1 covers 9 bases. The CDR3 is 14 residues long. Germline V CDR1 and CDR2: SGHVS, FNYEAQ. V gave up 5 bases and J gave up 2 bases; unmatched junction bases: 3. The DNA for the CDR3 is TGTGCCAGCAGCCGGGGACAGGGTCAAGAGACCCAGTACTTC. As protein: CASSRGQGQETQYF.

This clone was detected only once. The chain carries TRBV27 and TRBJ1-2; perhaps TRBD1 as D (5 bases). Trimming took off 0 bases at V and 4 bases at J, with 9 bases between the two ends. Germline lookup yields CDR1 MNHEY and CDR2 SMNVEV (reference sequence). The CDR3 has 14 amino acids. As DNA, the CDR3 is TGTGCCAGCAGTTTATCGGCCCAGGGCTATGGCTACACCTTC. It translates to CASSLSAQGYGYTF.

This chain uses TRBV4-1 with TRBJ2-3; 7 bases are a match to TRBD2. The CDR3 has 16 amino acids. Germline V lookup: CDR1 MGHRA, CDR2 YSYEKL. Losses at the gene ends were 2 bases for V and 1 base for J; bases not matched to a gene: 6. The CDR3 sequence: CASSQTTSLGTDTQYF. CDR3 DNA: TGCGCCAGCAGCCAAACGACTAGCCTGGGCACAGATACGCAGTATTTT.

V usage is TRBV4-1 and J usage is TRBJ1-6, with D possibly being TRBD1 (5 bases). This CDR3 contains 16 residues. V shed 6 bases and J shed 5 bases, with 17 bases lying between them. Per the germline V gene, CDR1 is MGHRA and CDR2 is YSYEKL. In DNA, the CDR3 is TGCGCCAGCAGGGGGAACGTGGGACTGAATAATTCACCCCTCCACTTT. This sequence encodes CASRGNVGLNNSPLHF.

A few counts support this clone. This chain connects TRBV28 to TRBJ1-2; 8 bases match TRBD1. The CDR3 contains 13 residues. The germline gives CDR1 MDHEN, CDR2 SYDVKM. V shed 4 bases, J shed 4 bases, and the junction held 2 bases outside the gene matches. CDR3 coding DNA: TGTGCCAGCAGTTCAGGACAGGGCTATGGCTACACCTTC. Translation gives CASSSGQGYGYTF.

The chain uses TRBV5-8 and TRBJ2-1, with TRBD2 identical over 13 bases. The CDR3 is 16 amino acids. CDR1 and CDR2 (germline): SGHTS, YDEGEE. J was trimmed by 10 bases and V by 4 bases; bases with no gene match: 11. For the CDR3, the DNA is TGTGCCAGCAGCGGAAGGACTAGCGGGGGCTCCAGGGAGCAGTTCTTC. Translation: CASSGRTSGGSREQFF.

The chain has TRBV5-1 and TRBJ1-2; D gene unclear. Germline values: CDR1 SGHRS, CDR2 YFSETQ. This CDR3 is built from 12 residues. With 7 bases removed from V and 8 bases from J, the gap between germline ends came to 15 bases. CDR3 in amino acids: CASDTGSGGYTF. The CDR3 DNA follows: TGCGCCAGCGACACGGGATCGGGGGGCTACACCTTC.

The chain employs TRBV5-6 and TRBJ1-2; 7 nucleotides line up with TRBD1. The J segment lost 4 bases and the V segment lost 2 bases, leaving 8 bases of the junction unmatched. The length of the CDR3 is 15 residues. Germline lookup yields CDR1 SGHDT and CDR2 YYEEEE. CDR3 amino acids: CASSFGTVGLYGYTF. The CDR3 DNA reads TGTGCCAGCAGCTTCGGGACAGTCGGTCTCTATGGCTACACCTTC.

The chain employs TRBV29-1 and TRBJ2-1; 7 bases match TRBD1. The CDR3 length is 13 residues. V was pared by 8 bases and J by 0 bases, with 4 bases of the junction left unmatched. Per germline, CDR1 SQVTM and CDR2 ANQGSEA. The CDR3 loop reads CSTRQGSYNEQFF. CDR3 bases: TGCAGCACCCGACAGGGCTCCTACAATGAGCAGTTCTTC.

V usage is TRBV11-3 and J usage is TRBJ2-2; D may be TRBD1 (5 bases). The CDR3 extends over 15 amino acids. Germline V gene lookup returns CDR1 SGHNT and CDR2 YENEEA. V was cut by 5 bases and J by 4 bases, with 14 bases left in between. The CDR3 DNA reads as TGTGCCAGCAGCCCAGGGATTAGGGGCACCGGGGAGCTGTTTTTT. Its protein product is CASSPGIRGTGELFF.

This clone showed up just once. The rearrangement uses TRBV6-5 and TRBJ1-2; D is undetermined. Germline V gives CDR1 MNHEY, CDR2 SVGAGI. Trimming took off 0 bases at V and 4 bases at J, with 6 bases between the two ends. The CDR3 spans 13 residues. CDR3 nucleotide sequence: TGTGCCAGCAGTTACTCGAATAGCTATGGCTACACCTTC. This encodes CASSYSNSYGYTF.

This chain uses TRBV20-1 with TRBJ2-7, with D unresolved. The germline V gene has CDR1 DFQATT and CDR2 SNEGSKA (reference sequence). The CDR3 is 10 residues long. Trimming stripped 6 bases from V and 3 bases from J, with 6 bases between. The CDR3 here is CSAAYYEQYF. In nucleotides, the CDR3 is TGCAGTGCCGCCTACTACGAGCAGTACTTC.

The chain recombines TRBV4-1 with TRBJ1-5; D gene ambiguous. V lost 0 bases to trimming and J lost 3 bases, with 6 bases between them. The CDR3 runs 14 residues. Germline V gives CDR1 MGHRA, CDR2 YSYEKL. The CDR3 coding sequence is TGCGCCAGCAGCCAAGATCTCTTCAATCAGCCCCAGCATTTT. This encodes CASSQDLFNQPQHF.

The chain joins TRBV6-5 to TRBJ1-5; D is uncertain. V dropped 8 bases and J dropped 0 bases, with 11 bases sitting between them. This CDR3 comprises 14 residues. Germline CDR1 is MNHEY and CDR2 is SVGAGI. CDR3 loop: CASSNGYSNQPQHF. The CDR3 DNA is TGTGCCAGCTCTAACGGGTATAGCAATCAGCCCCAGCATTTT.

The chain combines TRBV13 with TRBJ2-3; weak D call: TRBD2 (5 bases). V lost 5 bases and J 6 bases, leaving 12 bases between the germline ends. CDR1 is PRHDT and CDR2 is FYEKMQ in the germline V gene (reference sequence). The CDR3 loop spans 13 amino acids. CDR3 protein: CASSPTRVDTQYF. CDR3 DNA sequence: TGTGCCAGCAGCCCCACGAGGGTGGATACGCAGTATTTT. The full variable domain, completed using reference TRBV13 and TRBJ2-3, is AAGVIQSPRHLIKEKRETATLKCYPIPRHDTVYWYQQGPGQDPQFLISFYEKMQSDKGSIPDRFSAQQFSDYHSELNMSSLELGDSALYFCASSPTRVDTQYFGPGTRLTVL.

The V and J genes are TRBV4-1 and TRBJ2-3; tentative D call: TRBD2 (6 bases). V lost 4 bases, J lost 4 bases, and 18 bases lay in between. The CDR3 contains 16 residues. The germline V gene has CDR1 MGHRA and CDR2 YSYEKL. Here the CDR3 reads CASSPRAGGVSDTQYF. The CDR3 DNA follows: TGCGCCAGCAGCCCAAGGGCCGGGGGTGTCTCAGATACGCAGTATTTT.

The V and J genes are TRBV5-4 and TRBJ1-2, with 7 bases identical to TRBD1. The CDR3 sequence is 12 residues long. Unmatched junction bases numbered 9, after V lost 4 bases and J lost 12 bases. Germline-derived CDR1 and CDR2 are SGHNT and YYREEE (reference sequence). The CDR3 reads CASSTRQGGNTF. In nucleotides, the CDR3 is TGTGCCAGCAGCACGCGACAGGGAGGAAACACCTTC. The variable domain in full, with the rest retrieved from reference TRBV5-4 and TRBJ1-2, is ETGVTQSPTHLIKTRGQQVTLRCSSQSGHNTVSWYQQALGQGPQFIFQYYREEENGRGNFPPRFSGLQFPNYSSELNVNALELDDSALYLCASSTRQGGNTFGSGTRLTVV.

The genes are TRBV2 and TRBJ2-7; 10 positions match TRBD1. This CDR3 comprises 14 residues. Germline V gives CDR1 SNHLY, CDR2 FYNNEI. V lost 4 bases and J lost 4; bases outside the gene matches: 4. The CDR3, as DNA: TGTGCCAGCAGTGTTGGACAGGGGGATTACGAGCAGTACTTC. Residues: CASSVGQGDYEQYF. The entire variable domain, with the rest obtained from reference TRBV2 and TRBJ2-7, is as follows: EPEVTQTPSHQVTQMGQEVILRCVPISNHLYFYWYRQILGQKVEFLVSFYNNEISEKSEIFDDQFSVERPDGSNFTLKIRSTKLEDSAMYFCASSVGQGDYEQYFGPGTRLTVT.

V gene TRBV11-1 combines with J gene TRBJ1-6; D gene unclear. The germline CDR1 and CDR2 sequences are SGHAT and FQDESV (reference sequence). The V and J ends lost 6 bases and 8 bases respectively, with 11 bases between them. The CDR3 contains 13 residues. The CDR3 is CASSSTRDSPLHF. The DNA of the CDR3 is TGTGCCAGCAGTTCGACCCGGGATTCACCCCTCCACTTT.

The CDR3 spells CASSDSLRSYNEQFF. CDR3 nucleotides: TGTGCCAGCAGTGATTCCTTGAGGTCCTACAATGAGCAGTTCTTC. This chain connects TRBV2 to TRBJ2-1; no clear D gene. Trimming took off 3 bases at V and 1 base at J, with 10 bases between the two ends. The germline V gene has CDR1 SNHLY and CDR2 FYNNEI. The CDR3 is made up of 15 amino acids.

V usage is TRBV10-3 and J usage is TRBJ2-7, with D uncertain. This CDR3 is 13 amino acids long. V was shortened by 7 bases and J by 5 bases, with 15 bases between the two germline ends. The germline CDR1 and CDR2 sequences are ENHRY and SYGVKD. The CDR3 DNA reads as TGTGCCATCACTCGCGAAATTCCGGACGAGCAGTACTTC. It is translated as CAITREIPDEQYF.